This T cell receptor (beta chain) emerged from a study of shared clonotypes between healthy human individuals. Study conclusions and caveats: The researchers took only blood, and tissue repertoires probably look different.

From CD4+ cells came CD45RA+ naive and CD45RA-negative memory subsets. A note on this clone: Its specificity is not known.

The method was immunoSEQ multiplex PCR; TCRdb's version includes in-frame clones alone and lacks a portion of them. Here the sample spans roughly 1,100,000 clones, about 75% being singletons. From germline, CDR1 is MNHNY and CDR2 SVGAGI (reference sequence). The CDR3 totals 12 residues. The TCR comes from a young man in good health. V is TRBV6-6 and J is TRBJ2-5, with D perhaps assigned TRBD1 or TRBD2 (5 bases each). The J call may be incorrect, as the DNA end agrees better with TRBJ2-7. Sequenced input: memory CD4+ T cells sorted from blood. Subset meaning: CD45RA-negative fraction. This CDR3 is CASSPEGNEQYF. Here the CDR3 DNA reads TGTGCCAGCAGTCCCGAGGGGAACGAGCAGTACTTC.